This T cell receptor (beta chain) is drawn from a study of T cell responses to AZD1222 COVID-19 vaccine (dated by TCRdb to about 2021). The study in broad terms: AZD1222 recipients with second doses at about 4 weeks or about 12 weeks were pooled, because spike-specific TCR depth and breadth did not differ between schedules. Trial participants were enrolled by age into subgroups of 18-55, 56-69 and 70-plus years, and around 140, 26 and 57 TCR-sequenced participants, respectively, were included in these subgroups. TCR sequencing covered 233 trial participants: some 210 given two doses of AZD1222 and 26 given two doses of MenACWY control vaccine.

The trim is 2 bases for V and 8 bases for J, with a gap of 9 bases between the germline ends. The cysteine opens and the phenylalanine closes a CDR3 of 12 amino acids. Left in the record is the CDR3 DNA by itself, 36 bases read in frame from the first base. CDR1 is given as LGHNT and CDR2 as FRNRAP, both from the germline V gene. The label giving this sample's time point can be read as: baseline before first vaccination. Samples from vaccinated people were obtained from the UK trials COV001 and COV002, which included a single-blind randomized controlled phase 2/3 trial of AZD1222 (ChAdOx1 nCoV-19) in healthy adults. For TCRbeta chain sequencing, PBMC samples were collected from trial participants at day 0 and at day 28 after the second dose. The CDR3 regions of human TCRbeta chains were subjected to immunosequencing. The published analysis was carried out like this. TCRs in the repertoires were compared against a reference library of SARS-CoV-2-specific TCRs that had been generated with the MIRA antigen-specificity platform. Breadth meant the fraction of unique TCRs that were SARS-CoV-2-associated, whereas depth meant the fraction of total T cells that were SARS-CoV-2-associated. Using the MIRA data, every spike-specific TCR was mapped to the spike region that the TCR reacted to and assigned to either a CD4 or a CD8 class. Log10-transformed breadth and depth values were compared by one-way ANOVA with Sidak's multiple comparisons tests. Sourced from immuneACCESS, this table was stored by TCRdb with only in-frame sequences that have V and J called. A share of the clones is absent; for the studies checked, an unresolved V gene accounts for under half, and the remainder has no known explanation. Clonal size and the V and J genes are those of that table, whereas D and trimming came from the DNA. The sample table contains tens of thousands of clones; only one count was recorded for approximately 88% of them. The top ten clones comprise approximately 5.5% of the sample.

Points on this clone: It lacks a known antigen. No base qualities exist here, and no much larger clone lies one base off it.

Points the paper makes about the study in general: Participants were mostly white British, with more females than males. The authors suggested clonal diversity may have been underestimated. The vaccine-associated CD4 TCRs covered the entire spike protein, and the dominant responses fell in regions 160-218 and 743-854. Nearly half of unique spike-specific TCRs reportedly recognized epitopes outside regions mutated in the B.1.351 and B.1.1.7 variants. Because no samples from the day 14 peak response were available, repertoires could be characterized only after the peak T cell response. In the small 56-69-year group, the increase in depth fell short of significance, most likely because of low power. A significant rise in spike-specific TCR breadth and depth was observed after two AZD1222 doses relative to day 0 and relative to MenACWY recipients. Conclusions about previously exposed vaccinees are limited because only six or seven AZD1222 recipients were SARS-CoV-2 seropositive at baseline.

The receptor's source is an adult in good health. Sequenced here: peripheral blood, sampled on day 0 of AZD1222 vaccination. The rearranged segments are TRBV12-5 and TRBJ1-1; the D gene is unclear. CDR3 loop: CASGLNGGEAFF. The base sequence is TGTGCTAGTGGTTTGAACGGCGGAGAAGCTTTCTTT.